The next 21 T cell receptor beta chains were all read from a single sample in a study of blood T cell repertoires in COVID-19. Assay used: immunoSEQ multiplex PCR; TCRdb lists only in-frame clones, some missing. The data hold tens of thousands of clones, with around three quarters observed a single time. The source material was peripheral blood. The receptors were gathered from a human donor in a cohort sampled during active COVID-19.

There are many counts of this clone. V and J are TRBV5-1 and TRBJ2-7; D call uncertain. This CDR3 has 11 residues. Looked up from germline, CDR1 is SGHRS and CDR2 is YFSETQ. With 3 bases removed from V and 4 bases from J, the gap between germline ends came to 5 bases. CDR3 sequence: CASSYGYEQYF. The CDR3 nucleotides are TGCGCCAGCAGCTACGGGTACGAGCAGTACTTC.

The chain employs TRBV12-5 and TRBJ2-7; D is perhaps TRBD1 (6 bases). Trimming left V 0 bases short and J 7 bases short, with 13 bases between. The germline gives CDR1 LGHNT, CDR2 FRNRAP. This CDR3 comprises 14 residues. The chain's CDR3 is CASGLVNRDREQYF. In nucleotides, the CDR3 is TGTGCTAGTGGTTTGGTAAACAGGGATCGGGAGCAGTACTTC. Filled out from reference TRBV12-5 and TRBJ2-7, the complete variable domain reads DARVTQTPRHKVTEMGQEVTMRCQPILGHNTVFWYRQTMMQGLELLAYFRNRAPLDDSGMPKDRFSAEMPDATLATLKIQPSEPRDSAVYFCASGLVNRDREQYFGPGTRLTVT.

Many counts were recorded for this clone. The V gene is TRBV6-5, the J gene TRBJ1-1, with 10 bases that match TRBD1. The germline gives CDR1 MNHEY, CDR2 SVGAGI. CDR3 size: 14 residues. V shed 7 bases, J shed 4 bases, and the junction held 6 bases outside the gene matches. CDR3 amino acids: CASNRDRGGTEAFF. For the CDR3, the DNA is TGTGCCAGCAATAGGGACAGGGGTGGCACTGAAGCTTTCTTT.

This clone was counted a single time. The chain uses TRBV5-1 and TRBJ2-3, with 10 bases lining up with TRBD2. This CDR3 spans 14 amino acids. Unmatched junction bases numbered 2, after V lost 5 bases and J lost 2 bases. The germline V gene encodes CDR1 SGHRS and CDR2 YFSETQ. The CDR3 reads CASRAGGFTDTQYF. The DNA of the CDR3 is TGCGCCAGCAGAGCGGGAGGGTTCACAGATACGCAGTATTTT.

The chain combines TRBV19 with TRBJ2-7; 8 bases agree with TRBD2. Trimming removed 6 bases from V and 4 bases from J; junction bases left unmatched: 8. Looked up from germline, CDR1 is LNHDA and CDR2 is SQIVND (reference sequence). This CDR3 has 14 amino acids. This chain's CDR3 is CASRASGRGYEQYF. The CDR3 nucleotides read TGTGCCAGTAGGGCGAGCGGGAGAGGGTACGAGCAGTACTTC.

As DNA, the CDR3 is TGTGCCTGGAGCCGGGGTAGCGGGAGGGCGACCGGGGAGCAGTACTTC. It translates to CAWSRGSGRATGEQYF. The rearrangement uses TRBV30 and TRBJ2-7; TRBD2 agrees at 11 bases. With V trimmed by 3 bases and J by 7 bases, 14 bases remained unmatched. The CDR3 has 16 residues. From germline, CDR1 is GTSNPN and CDR2 SVGIG (reference sequence).

This chain joins TRBV7-2 and TRBJ1-5; TRBD1 might be the D (5 bases). V was clipped by 1 base and J by 4 bases, with 14 bases between them. The CDR3 loop spans 16 amino acids. Germline V gene data show CDR1 as SGHTA and CDR2 as FQGNSA. As DNA, the CDR3 is TGTGCCAGCAGCTTAGTGGCAGGGATGGGAAATCAGCCCCAGCATTTT. It specifies CASSLVAGMGNQPQHF.

This chain connects TRBV6-4 to TRBJ2-2; D may be TRBD1 (5 bases). Trimming took off 5 bases at V and 1 base at J, with 8 bases between the two ends. CDR1 is MRHNA and CDR2 is SNTAGT in the germline V gene. The CDR3 has 14 residues. CDR3 sequence reads: CASSLGVNTGELFF. The CDR3 DNA is TGTGCCAGCAGTCTAGGGGTGAACACCGGGGAGCTGTTTTTT.

This rearrangement joins TRBV4-1 to TRBJ2-5, with D hard to call. Between the trimmed V and J ends, which lost 1 base and 5 bases, there was a span of 14 bases. The V gene's germline CDR1 is MGHRA and CDR2 YSYEKL. The CDR3 totals 15 residues. The CDR3, as DNA: TGCGCCAGCAGCCAAGCGGCGTCCGGGTGGGAGACCCAGTACTTC. Amino acids: CASSQAASGWETQYF.

CDR3 residues: CASSPPESWETQYF. Written as DNA, the CDR3 is TGTGCCAGCTCACCCCCGGAGTCGTGGGAGACCCAGTACTTC. J is TRBJ2-5 and V is TRBV18; D ambiguous. Trimming shortened V by 3 bases and J by 5 bases, and 13 bases separated the two germline ends. There are 14 residues in the CDR3. Germline assignment: CDR1 KGHSH and CDR2 LQKENI.

J is TRBJ2-4 and V is TRBV19; possible D gene TRBD2, 5 bases. V was pared by 5 bases and J by 0 bases, with 11 bases between. There are 15 residues in the CDR3. Germline-derived CDR1 and CDR2 are LNHDA and SQIVND (reference sequence). This CDR3 is CASSLSRGAKNIQYF. The CDR3 DNA reads TGTGCCAGTAGTTTATCCCGGGGAGCCAAAAACATTCAGTACTTC.

This chain joins TRBV6-1 and TRBJ2-3; 9 bases are shared with TRBD2. Per the germline V gene, CDR1 is MNHNS and CDR2 is SASEGT. V gave up 2 bases and J gave up 5 bases; unmatched junction bases: 14. This CDR3 contains 18 residues. CDR3 region: CASSERGEASGNRDTQYF. The CDR3, as DNA: TGTGCCAGCAGTGAAAGGGGTGAAGCTAGCGGGAATCGAGATACGCAGTATTTT.

This clone was counted only a few times. This chain joins TRBV5-1 and TRBJ2-7; weak D call: TRBD1 (7 bases). Trimming took 0 bases from V and 5 from J, leaving 12 bases between them. Germline values: CDR1 SGHRS, CDR2 YFSETQ. The CDR3 consists of 14 residues. The DNA of the CDR3 is TGCGCCAGCAGCTTGGATCCAGGGGGGAACGAGCAGTACTTC. Translation gives CASSLDPGGNEQYF.

The chain employs TRBV11-2 and TRBJ2-1; TRBD2 might be the D (5 bases). The germline V gene encodes CDR1 SGHAT and CDR2 FQNNGV. The ends were cut back, 1 base at V and 0 bases at J, with 7 bases in the middle. CDR3 size: 15 residues. The CDR3 coding sequence is TGTGCCAGCAGCTTAGTGGCGGGCTCCTACAATGAGCAGTTCTTC. Protein sequence: CASSLVAGSYNEQFF.

The chain is built from TRBV18 and TRBJ1-1; TRBD1 might be the D (6 bases). CDR3 length equals 15 residues. From germline, CDR1 is KGHSH and CDR2 LQKENI. V lost 1 base, J lost 0 bases, and 9 bases lay in between. CDR3 DNA: TGTGCCAGCTCACCACGGGGGCAGATGAACACTGAAGCTTTCTTT. This translates into CASSPRGQMNTEAFF.

DNA of the CDR3: TGTGCCAGCAGGCGAGCGGGAGCGGGAGGCAACGGGGAGCTGTTTTTT. Translated: CASRRAGAGGNGELFF. The chain joins TRBV27 to TRBJ2-2; 9 positions agree with TRBD2. Germline trimming cut 6 bases from V and 7 bases from J; bases unmatched to any gene: 12. Germline V gene data show CDR1 as MNHEY and CDR2 as SMNVEV (reference sequence). The CDR3 totals 16 residues.

This rearrangement joins TRBV7-2 to TRBJ2-5; the D gene is possibly TRBD1 (6 bases). Trimming shortened V by 1 base and J by 5 bases, and 14 bases separated the two germline ends. CDR1 and CDR2 (germline): SGHTA, FQGNSA. This CDR3 is built from 15 residues. The CDR3 DNA sequence: TGTGCCAGCAGCTTAGAGCGAGCGAGGGGGGAGACCCAGTACTTC. It specifies CASSLERARGETQYF.

The chain is built from TRBV20-1 and TRBJ1-6; no firm D call. Germline-derived CDR1 and CDR2 are DFQATT and SNEGSKA (reference sequence). The CDR3 is made up of 11 amino acids. V shed 2 bases and J shed 14 bases, with 10 bases lying between them. The CDR3 DNA is TGCAGTGCTAGACGGAGTCAATCCCTCCACTTT. This encodes CSARRSQSLHF.

The rearrangement links TRBV7-2 to TRBJ1-1; D might be TRBD1 (5 bases). The CDR3 has 15 amino acids. Trimming removed 4 bases at V and 5 bases at J, with 17 bases between. Looked up from germline, CDR1 is SGHTA and CDR2 is FQGNSA. The CDR3 bases are TGTGCCAGCAGCTCCCAGGCCCCAGGGAGGACTGAAGCTTTCTTT. Translating gives CASSSQAPGRTEAFF. Together with reference TRBV7-2 and TRBJ1-1, the CDR3 gives the full variable domain: GAGVSQSPSNKVTEKGKDVELRCDPISGHTALYWYRQSLGQGLEFLIYFQGNSAPDKSGLPSDRFSAERTGGSVSTLTIQRTQQEDSAVYLCASSSQAPGRTEAFFGQGTRLTVV.

This clone was seen a handful of times. The chain carries TRBV3-1 (or the pseudogene TRBV3-2) and TRBJ2-5; 7 nucleotides match TRBD1. Germline-derived CDR1 and CDR2 are LGHDT and YNNKEL (reference sequence). J gave up 1 base and V 5 bases, and 7 bases lay outside the gene matches. The CDR3 totals 15 residues. The CDR3 sequence: CASSTDRVRQETQYF. The CDR3 coding sequence is TGTGCCAGCAGCACCGACAGGGTTCGCCAAGAGACCCAGTACTTC.

In its sample, this clone was seen once. The J gene is TRBJ1-5, the V gene TRBV29-1; maybe TRBD1 (5 bases). The CDR3 runs to 15 residues. CDR1 is SQVTM, CDR2 ANQGSEA, per germline. Trimming shortened V by 4 bases and J by 1 base, and 14 bases separated the two germline ends. CDR3 region: CSVVVGQPSNQPQHF. The CDR3 DNA reads TGCAGCGTTGTGGTAGGACAACCAAGCAATCAGCCCCAGCATTTT.